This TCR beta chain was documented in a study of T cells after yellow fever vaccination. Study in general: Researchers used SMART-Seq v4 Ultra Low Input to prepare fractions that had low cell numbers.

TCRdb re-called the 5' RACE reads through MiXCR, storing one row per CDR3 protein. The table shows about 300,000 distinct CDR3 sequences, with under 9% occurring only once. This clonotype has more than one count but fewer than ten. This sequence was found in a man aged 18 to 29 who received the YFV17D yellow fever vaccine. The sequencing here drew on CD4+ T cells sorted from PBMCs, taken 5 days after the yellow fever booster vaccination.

The CDR3 protein is CSARGGGSSYNEQFF. CDR3 sequence (DNA): TGCAGTGCTAGAGGCGGGGGGAGCTCCTACAATGAGCAGTTCTTC. This chain uses TRBV20-1 with TRBJ2-1; 8 bases agree with TRBD2. V dropped 1 base and J dropped 0; count of bases not matched to a gene: 2. Germline lookup yields CDR1 DFQATT and CDR2 SNEGSKA (reference sequence). The CDR3 is 15 residues long.